This T cell receptor (beta chain) was recorded in a study of T cells in localized non-small cell lung cancer. Study outcomes and limitations: Adjacent lung had a median approximately 50 of the 100 largest tumor clones. Heterogeneity cannot be ruled out, as sequencing used one tumor region only. The study found T cell clonality highest in uninvolved adjacent lung, above tumor.

In the case of this clone: What it binds is not known.

V trimming: 6 bases; J trimming: 6 bases; junction bases outside the gene matches: 15. The germline V gene has CDR1 SNHLY and CDR2 FYNNEI. The CDR3 has 18 amino acids. Sequencing was performed with immunoSEQ multiplex PCR; in TCRdb, only in-frame clones are kept and a portion is missing. The sample has 65,000 to 90,000 clones; around 81% are singletons. The clonotype comes from a man aged 35 to 69 with stage II squamous cell lung carcinoma. The starting material was PBMCs, obtained before any cancer treatment. The chain carries TRBV2 and TRBJ1-3, with TRBD1 matching 12 bases. The CDR3 region is CASRTLDPGQGAKNTIYF. The CDR3 region has the DNA TGTGCCAGCAGGACCCTTGATCCGGGACAGGGGGCGAAAAACACCATATATTTT.